The 25 T cell receptor beta chains below all came from one sample that was sequenced in a study of blood T cell repertoires in COVID-19. TCRdb's copy holds only in-frame clones and misses some; the assay was immunoSEQ multiplex PCR. This sample has 200,000 to 250,000 clones; around 83% occur once, and the top ten carry approximately 6.8%. The sequenced sample consisted of PBMCs or T cells enriched from blood (not recorded which). These receptors were obtained from a woman in her thirties or forties who had recovered from COVID-19.

Comments on this clone: The sample carries other DNA sequences with the same CDR3. The chain has TRBV28 and TRBJ1-2; tentatively, D is TRBD1 (5 bases). Looked up from germline, CDR1 is MDHEN and CDR2 is SYDVKM. This CDR3 has 13 amino acids. The V gene lost 6 bases and the J gene lost 2 bases, with 10 bases spanning the gap. For the CDR3, the DNA is TGTGCCAGCAGCCTCACAGGAAACTATGGCTACACCTTC. Protein product: CASSLTGNYGYTF.

This clone appeared many times. V usage is TRBV6-5 and J usage is TRBJ2-3; 8 bases are shared with TRBD1. The germline gives CDR1 MNHEY, CDR2 SVGAGI. With 8 bases clipped from V and 0 bases from J, the junction kept 7 bases outside the gene matches. The CDR3 consists of 15 residues. As DNA, the CDR3 is TGTGCCAGCGTTACCCGGGACAGGAGCACAGATACGCAGTATTTT. This translates into CASVTRDRSTDTQYF.

The chain couples TRBV6-2 or TRBV6-3 to TRBJ2-7, with unresolved D. V lost 0 bases, J lost 4 bases, and 4 bases lay in between. The CDR3 has 12 residues. Germline-derived CDR1 and CDR2 are MNHEY and SVGEGT. The CDR3 reads CASSYSPYEQYV. The CDR3 region has the DNA TGTGCCAGCAGTTACTCCCCGTACGAGCAGTACGTC.

The gene calls are TRBV19 and TRBJ1-1; D is undetermined. There are 13 residues in the CDR3. V lost 5 bases and J lost 6, with 13 bases in between. Germline CDR1 is LNHDA and CDR2 is SQIVND (reference sequence). Here the CDR3 reads CASSVGREPEAFF. In nucleotides, the CDR3 is TGTGCCAGTAGTGTAGGGAGGGAGCCTGAAGCTTTCTTT. The full variable domain, its missing parts supplied by reference TRBV19 and TRBJ1-1, is DGGITQSPKYLFRKEGQNVTLSCEQNLNHDAMYWYRQDPGQGLRLIYYSQIVNDFQKGDIAEGYSVSREKKESFPLTVTSAQKNPTAFYLCASSVGREPEAFFGQGTRLTVV.

This clone was found once. The chain is built from TRBV18 and TRBJ1-2; D perhaps matches TRBD1 (6 bases). Germline loops: CDR1 KGHSH, CDR2 LQKENI. The V gene lost 4 bases and the J gene lost 4 bases, with 10 bases spanning the gap. The CDR3 totals 13 residues. This CDR3 reads CASSLTGPYGYTF. CDR3 in DNA: TGTGCCAGCTCACTCACAGGGCCCTATGGCTACACCTTC.

The gene calls are TRBV29-1 and TRBJ2-3; tentative D call: TRBD2 (5 bases). The germline V gene has CDR1 SQVTM and CDR2 ANQGSEA. V lost 4 bases and J 0 bases, leaving 5 bases between the germline ends. The CDR3 spans 12 residues. The CDR3 nucleotides read TGCAGCGTTGGAGGGAGCACAGATACGCAGTATTTT. Its translation is CSVGGSTDTQYF.

This chain joins TRBV28 and TRBJ2-7; possibly TRBD2 for D (5 bases). Deletions cut 7 bases from V and 4 bases from J, with 11 bases between. Germline V CDR1 and CDR2: MDHEN, SYDVKM. The CDR3 totals 12 residues. The CDR3 region is CASNVRGYEQYF. In nucleotides, the CDR3 is TGTGCCAGCAACGTCCGGGGTTACGAGCAGTACTTC. The full variable domain, with the rest looked up from reference TRBV28 and TRBJ2-7, is DVKVTQSSRYLVKRTGEKVFLECVQDMDHENMFWYRQDPGLGLRLIYFSYDVKMKEKGDIPEGYSVSREKKERFSLILESASTNQTSMYLCASNVRGYEQYFGPGTRLTVT.

The chain joins TRBV9 to TRBJ2-1, with 7 bases fitting TRBD2. Germline CDR1 reads SGDLS; CDR2 reads YYNGEE. Losses at the gene ends were 0 bases for V and 8 bases for J; bases not matched to a gene: 11. The CDR3 covers 16 residues. CDR3 bases: TGTGCCAGCAGCGTAGATTGGAGGGCGGGAGTGGATGAGCAGTTCTTC. Its translation: CASSVDWRAGVDEQFF. Combining the CDR3 with reference TRBV9 and TRBJ2-1 gives the whole variable domain DSGVTQTPKHLITATGQRVTLRCSPRSGDLSVYWYQQSLDQGLQFLIQYYNGEERAKGNILERFSAQQFPDLHSELNLSSLELGDSALYFCASSVDWRAGVDEQFFGPGTRLTVL.

The V gene is TRBV7-9, the J gene TRBJ2-7, with 7 bases matching TRBD2. Trimming at V came to 4 bases and at J to 6 bases, leaving 3 bases not matched to a gene. CDR3 size: 12 residues. Germline V gives CDR1 SEHNR, CDR2 FQNEAQ (reference sequence). The CDR3 is CASSSASGEQYF. The CDR3 nucleotides read TGTGCCAGCAGCTCTGCTAGCGGCGAGCAGTACTTC.

The chain carries TRBV6-5 and TRBJ2-7, with 7 positions matching TRBD2. Germline lookup yields CDR1 MNHEY and CDR2 SVGAGI. V lost 7 bases and J lost 3; bases outside the gene matches: 9. The CDR3 runs to 14 residues. CDR3 in amino acids: CASTKAGGSYEQYF. CDR3 sequence (DNA): TGTGCCAGCACCAAGGCAGGCGGGAGCTACGAGCAGTACTTC.

This chain uses TRBV7-9 with TRBJ1-3, with D hard to call. V was trimmed by 1 base and J by 4 bases, leaving 5 bases between them. Germline CDR1 reads SEHNR; CDR2 reads FQNEAQ (reference sequence). The CDR3 runs to 13 residues. CDR3 DNA sequence: TGTGCCAGCAGCTTAGTGACAGGAAACACCATATATTTT. Encoded protein: CASSLVTGNTIYF.

This clone appeared once. The chain carries TRBV28 and TRBJ1-3; 12 positions match TRBD1. This CDR3 region has 17 residues. Germline V gene data show CDR1 as MDHEN and CDR2 as SYDVKM. V lost 9 bases, J lost 4 bases, and 13 bases stayed unmatched. The CDR3 nucleotides are TGTGCCAGTTCTCCGGGACAGGGGGCCAGGGAGGGAAACACCATATATTTT. The encoded protein is CASSPGQGAREGNTIYF. The variable domain in full, completed from reference TRBV28 and TRBJ1-3, reads DVKVTQSSRYLVKRTGEKVFLECVQDMDHENMFWYRQDPGLGLRLIYFSYDVKMKEKGDIPEGYSVSREKKERFSLILESASTNQTSMYLCASSPGQGAREGNTIYFGEGSWLTVV.

The rearrangement uses TRBV14 and TRBJ2-1, with 7 nucleotides matching TRBD1. The V gene end was trimmed by 4 bases and the J gene end by 4 bases; junction bases not matched to a gene: 7. There are 15 residues in the CDR3. Per the germline V gene, CDR1 is SGHDN and CDR2 is FVKESK. The CDR3 is CASSPRGTVYNEQFF. The CDR3 DNA follows: TGTGCCAGCAGCCCCCGTGGGACAGTATACAATGAGCAGTTCTTC.

The chain recombines TRBV30 with TRBJ1-1; D is perhaps TRBD1 (5 bases). Germline V gives CDR1 GTSNPN, CDR2 SVGIG (reference sequence). There are 15 residues in the CDR3. The V gene lost 0 bases and the J gene lost 10 bases, with 21 bases spanning the gap. The DNA of the CDR3 is TGTGCCTGGAGTGTAGGGGTTAGGGCCTATGGCAGAGCTTTCTTT. Protein sequence: CAWSVGVRAYGRAFF.

This chain uses TRBV27 with TRBJ2-2; D unresolved. Germline V gene data show CDR1 as MNHEY and CDR2 as SMNVEV (reference sequence). This CDR3 is 13 amino acids long. Trimming pared 0 bases from V and 5 bases from J, leaving 4 bases between. The CDR3: CASSLSRTGELFF. CDR3 bases: TGTGCCAGCAGTTTATCCCGTACCGGGGAGCTGTTTTTT.

The chain employs TRBV30 and TRBJ1-4; no reliable D call. Trimming cost V 0 bases and J 1 base, with 9 bases left between them. Germline V gives CDR1 GTSNPN, CDR2 SVGIG (reference sequence). The CDR3 is 15 residues long. The CDR3 sequence: CAWSVFPGTNEKLFF. The DNA for the CDR3 is TGTGCCTGGAGTGTATTTCCGGGAACTAATGAAAAACTGTTTTTT.

In regard to this clone: A read error may be the cause here, since a much bigger clone is one base away. The chain uses TRBV5-6 and TRBJ1-2; D is perhaps TRBD1 (6 bases). Deletions cut 4 bases from V and 2 bases from J, with 9 bases between. Germline CDR1 is SGHDT and CDR2 is YYEEEE. This CDR3 region has 13 residues. The DNA for the CDR3 is TGTGCCAGCAGCCCCACAGGGAACTATGGCTACACCTTC. It translates to CASSPTGNYGYTF.

This clone has more than one count but fewer than ten. The chain joins TRBV19 to TRBJ1-5, with 10 bases matching TRBD1. In germline, CDR1 is LNHDA, CDR2 SQIVND (reference sequence). The length of the CDR3 is 15 residues. Trimming took 5 bases from V and 5 from J; bases not matched to a gene: 6. In DNA form, the CDR3 reads TGTGCCAGTAGTTTTGCGGGGACAGGGGATCAGCCCCAGCATTTT. It is translated as CASSFAGTGDQPQHF. The variable domain in full, with the rest retrieved from reference TRBV19 and TRBJ1-5, is DGGITQSPKYLFRKEGQNVTLSCEQNLNHDAMYWYRQDPGQGLRLIYYSQIVNDFQKGDIAEGYSVSREKKESFPLTVTSAQKNPTAFYLCASSFAGTGDQPQHFGDGTRLSIL.

The CDR3 sequence is CASSPDRVEGYTF. The CDR3 DNA sequence: TGTGCCAGCTCACCCGACAGGGTTGAGGGCTACACCTTC. The gene calls are TRBV18 and TRBJ1-2, with TRBD1 identical over 7 bases. CDR3 length: 13 residues. Trimming at V came to 3 bases and at J to 8 bases, leaving 6 bases not matched to a gene. Germline CDR1 and CDR2: KGHSH and LQKENI.

This chain links TRBV9 with TRBJ1-5; no reliable D call. The germline CDR1 and CDR2 sequences are SGDLS and YYNGEE. V lost 7 bases and J lost 5, with 25 bases in between. The CDR3 is made up of 17 amino acids. CDR3 nucleotides: TGTGCCAGCTCCCCCGAGGGTAGGCCATTCCCACATCAGCCCCAGCATTTT. Amino acid sequence: CASSPEGRPFPHQPQHF.

This clone showed up just a few times. The V call is TRBV4-1, the J call TRBJ2-7; 8 nucleotides align to TRBD1. The germline V gene encodes CDR1 MGHRA and CDR2 YSYEKL. V dropped 0 bases and J dropped 5; count of bases not matched to a gene: 9. This CDR3 is built from 16 residues. The CDR3 is CASSQDPRQGINEQYF. The DNA of the CDR3 is TGCGCCAGCAGCCAAGATCCTAGACAGGGGATCAACGAGCAGTACTTC.

The rearrangement uses TRBV6-5 and TRBJ2-2, with 8 bases matching TRBD1. The germline V gene encodes CDR1 MNHEY and CDR2 SVGAGI. The CDR3 length is 14 residues. J was trimmed by 8 bases and V by 4 bases; bases with no gene match: 6. The CDR3 sequence: CASSSGQGSGELFF. CDR3 nucleotides: TGTGCCAGCAGTTCCGGACAGGGTTCGGGGGAGCTGTTTTTT.

This chain joins TRBV4-1 and TRBJ2-1; possibly TRBD2 for D (6 bases). Germline CDR1 is MGHRA and CDR2 is YSYEKL. The ends were cut back, 1 base at V and 6 bases at J, with 10 bases in the middle. This CDR3 has 14 residues. CDR3 region: CASSQAGVGNEQFF. The CDR3 nucleotides read TGCGCCAGCAGCCAAGCGGGAGTTGGCAATGAGCAGTTCTTC.

This chain uses TRBV18 with TRBJ1-4; 7 bases agree with TRBD1. Germline CDR1 and CDR2: KGHSH and LQKENI. Trimming removed 4 bases from V and 5 bases from J; junction bases left unmatched: 10. CDR3 length: 16 amino acids. The CDR3 spells CASSLEGQASNEKLFF. The CDR3 DNA sequence: TGTGCCAGCTCACTAGAAGGACAGGCATCGAATGAAAAACTGTTTTTT.

The chain combines TRBV19 with TRBJ2-1, with 8 nucleotides matching TRBD2. The J segment lost 10 bases and the V segment lost 1 base, leaving 6 bases of the junction unmatched. The CDR3 totals 14 residues. The germline CDR1 and CDR2 sequences are LNHDA and SQIVND (reference sequence). CDR3 region: CASSIVAGSGEQFF. In nucleotides, the CDR3 is TGTGCCAGTAGTATAGTAGCGGGATCGGGAGAGCAGTTCTTC.